These 7 T cell receptor beta chains were sequenced from one sample in a study of response to subunit inactivated influenza vaccine. Each CDR3 protein gets one entry after TCRdb re-called the RT-PCR reads with MiXCR. Among 500,000 or so distinct CDR3 sequences listed, approximately 17% were seen once. The sequencing used CD4+ T cells sorted from PBMCs, collected around 25 months after vaccination. The receptors come from a man aged 45-69 years who received an inactivated influenza vaccine.

This clonotype was recorded a few times. The chain employs TRBV20-1 and TRBJ2-3, with no clear D. V lost 0 bases and J 2 bases, leaving 15 bases between the germline ends. CDR3 length: 16 residues. In germline, CDR1 is DFQATT, CDR2 SNEGSKA (reference sequence). CDR3 nucleotides: TGCAGTGCTAGAGAAAGACTTGATATGAACACAGATACGCAGTATTTT. Amino acids: CSARERLDMNTDTQYF.

The chain uses TRBV10-3 and TRBJ2-7, with 7 bases aligning to TRBD1. The CDR3 totals 16 residues. From germline, CDR1 is ENHRY and CDR2 SYGVKD. With V trimmed by 6 bases and J by 3 bases, 14 bases remained unmatched. Here the CDR3 reads CAIRSDRSLGYYEQYF. The CDR3 nucleotides are TGTGCCATCAGGTCGGACAGGAGTTTGGGTTACTACGAGCAGTACTTC.

This clonotype came up many times. The chain recombines TRBV20-1 with TRBJ2-4, with 12 bases matching TRBD2. Germline V gene data show CDR1 as DFQATT and CDR2 as SNEGSKA (reference sequence). V shed 5 bases, J shed 6 bases, and the junction held 5 bases outside the gene matches. This CDR3 spans 14 amino acids. The CDR3 sequence is CSASSGRAGNIQYF. CDR3 coding DNA: TGCAGTGCTTCTAGCGGGAGGGCCGGAAACATTCAGTACTTC.

The chain is built from TRBV29-1 and TRBJ2-2; 9 bases align to TRBD2. CDR1 and CDR2 from the germline V gene are SQVTM and ANQGSEA. Trimming cost V 6 bases and J 5 bases; bases outside gene matches: 10. The CDR3 has 15 residues. CDR3 nucleotide sequence: TGCAGCGTCGCCTCCGGGCTAGCGGGAACCGGGGAGCTGTTTTTT. It encodes CSVASGLAGTGELFF.

This clonotype was counted between two and nine times. The chain has TRBV4-1 and TRBJ2-1; 7 nucleotides agree with TRBD2. Germline CDR1 reads MGHRA; CDR2 reads YSYEKL. The ends lost 5 bases at V and 3 bases at J; junction bases unmatched: 10. The CDR3 covers 16 residues. This CDR3 reads CASSSTYGGIYNEQFF. As DNA, the CDR3 is TGCGCCAGCAGCTCCACCTACGGGGGGATCTACAATGAGCAGTTCTTC.

This clonotype was observed a handful of times. This rearrangement joins TRBV28 to TRBJ2-5, with D hard to call. This CDR3 has 15 residues. V was shortened by 3 bases and J by 1 base, with 12 bases between the two germline ends. Germline V gives CDR1 MDHEN, CDR2 SYDVKM. The DNA for the CDR3 is TGTGCCAGCAGTTTCACCCTCAGCGCCCAAGAGACCCAGTACTTC. Translated: CASSFTLSAQETQYF.

This clonotype has just a few counts. DNA of the CDR3: TGTGCCAGCAGCTTTCAGAGCTATGGCTACACCTTC. Its protein is CASSFQSYGYTF. V gene TRBV7-2 combines with J gene TRBJ1-2; D ambiguous. The CDR3 runs to 12 residues. CDR1 SGHTA and CDR2 FQGNSA come from the germline V gene. V lost 3 bases, J lost 4 bases, and 6 bases lay in between.